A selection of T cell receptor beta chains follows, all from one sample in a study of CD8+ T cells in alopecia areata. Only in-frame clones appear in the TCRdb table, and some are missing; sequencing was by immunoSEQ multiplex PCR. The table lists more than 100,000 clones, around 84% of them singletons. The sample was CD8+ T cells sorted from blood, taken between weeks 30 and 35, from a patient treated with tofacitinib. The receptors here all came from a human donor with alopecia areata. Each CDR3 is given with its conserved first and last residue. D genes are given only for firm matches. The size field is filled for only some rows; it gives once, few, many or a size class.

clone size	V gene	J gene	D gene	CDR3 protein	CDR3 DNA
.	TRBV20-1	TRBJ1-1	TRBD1	CSAHRGAEAFF	TGCAGTGCCCACAGGGGGGCTGAAGCTTTCTTT
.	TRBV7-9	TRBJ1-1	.	CASSYSQGIDTEAFF	TGTGCCAGCAGCTACTCACAGGGCATCGACACTGAAGCTTTCTTT
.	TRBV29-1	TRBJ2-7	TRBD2	CSVCLAGDNSYEQYF	TGCAGCGTGTGCTTAGCGGGGGACAACTCCTACGAGCAGTACTTC
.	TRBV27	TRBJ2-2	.	CASSLLETGELFF	TGTGCCAGCAGTTTATTGGAAACCGGGGAGCTGTTTTTT
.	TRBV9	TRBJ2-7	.	CASSVAATGLVEQYF	TGTGCCAGCAGCGTAGCCGCCACAGGGCTGGTCGAGCAGTACTTC
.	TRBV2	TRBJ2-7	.	CASSEGEQYF	TGTGCCAGCAGTGAGGGCGAGCAGTACTTC
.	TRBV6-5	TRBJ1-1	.	CASSQTGWNTEAFF	TGTGCCAGCAGCCAAACGGGGTGGAACACTGAAGCTTTCTTT
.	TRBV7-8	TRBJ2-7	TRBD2	CASSFEGTSSYEQYF	TGTGCCAGCAGCTTCGAGGGGACTAGCTCCTACGAGCAGTACTTC
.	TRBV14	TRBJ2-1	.	CASSPPGREWDEQFF	TGTGCCAGCAGCCCTCCGGGCAGGGAATGGGATGAGCAGTTCTTC
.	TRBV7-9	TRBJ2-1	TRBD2	CASSPNSGGADNEQFF	TGTGCCAGCAGCCCAAATAGCGGGGGTGCCGACAATGAGCAGTTCTTC
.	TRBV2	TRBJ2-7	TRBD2	CASTGVAGNYYEQYF	TGTGCCAGCACTGGGGTAGCGGGGAACTACTACGAGCAGTACTTC
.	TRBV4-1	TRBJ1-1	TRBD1	CASSLGQGNTEAFF	TGCGCCAGCAGCCTCGGACAGGGGAACACTGAAGCTTTCTTT
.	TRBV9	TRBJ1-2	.	CASSTDSLGSYGYTF	TGTGCCAGCAGCACCGACAGCCTGGGTAGCTATGGCTACACCTTC
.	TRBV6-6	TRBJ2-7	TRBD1	CASSYPGTGAGEQYF	TGTGCCAGCAGTTACCCCGGGACAGGGGCTGGCGAGCAGTACTTC
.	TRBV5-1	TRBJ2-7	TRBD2	CASSLAGGTFGRTYEQYF	TGCGCCAGCAGCTTGGCCGGGGGGACCTTCGGACGAACCTACGAGCAGTACTTC
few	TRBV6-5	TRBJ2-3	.	CASSTVDTQYF	TGTGCCAGCAGCACCGTAGATACGCAGTATTTT
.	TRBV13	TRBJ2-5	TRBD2	CASSLSGNQETQYF	TGTGCCAGCAGCTTAAGCGGGAACCAAGAGACCCAGTACTTC
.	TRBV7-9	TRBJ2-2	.	CASSLVDSVTGELFF	TGTGCCAGCAGCTTAGTCGACAGTGTGACCGGGGAGCTGTTTTTT